This TCR beta chain was captured in a study of graft-versus-host responses after intestinal transplantation. Generated by immunoSEQ multiplex PCR, the TCRdb table keeps only in-frame clones and is missing some. The sample comprises 10,000 or so clones, roughly 27% of which are singletons, and roughly 3.2% rests with the top ten. Study findings and constraints: Circulating GvH clones peaking coincided with falling HvG clones soon after transplant.

The CDR3 extends over 12 amino acids. The germline CDR1 and CDR2 sequences are MNHEY and SMNVEV (reference sequence). Trimming removed 6 bases from V and 6 bases from J, with 12 bases in between. This clone has just a few counts. The sample in question was alloreactive CD4+ T cells from a mixed lymphocyte reaction culture, obtained before intestinal transplant. Subset indicated: CFSE-low proliferating T cells sorted from roughly 6-day pre-transplant mixed lymphocyte reaction (GvH or HvG direction). The chain is built from TRBV27 and TRBJ2-7; no clear D. The clonotype comes from a human patient who received an intestinal transplant. The CDR3 DNA reads as TGTGCCAGCAGCTTGTATACGGGCGAGCAGTACTTC. Translation gives CASSLYTGEQYF.